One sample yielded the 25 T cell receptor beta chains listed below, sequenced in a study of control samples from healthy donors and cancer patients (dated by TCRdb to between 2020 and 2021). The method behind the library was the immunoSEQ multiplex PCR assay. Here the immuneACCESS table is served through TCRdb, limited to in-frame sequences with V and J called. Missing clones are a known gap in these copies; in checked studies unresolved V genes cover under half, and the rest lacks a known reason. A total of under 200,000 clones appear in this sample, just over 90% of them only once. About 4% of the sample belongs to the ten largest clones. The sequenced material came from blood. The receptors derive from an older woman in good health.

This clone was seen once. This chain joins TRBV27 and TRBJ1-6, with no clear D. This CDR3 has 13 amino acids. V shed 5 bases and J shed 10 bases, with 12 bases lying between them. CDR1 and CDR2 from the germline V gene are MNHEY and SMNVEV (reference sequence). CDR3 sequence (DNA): TGTGCCAGCAGTCCCGCCATAAGATCACCCCTCCACTTT. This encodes CASSPAIRSPLHF.

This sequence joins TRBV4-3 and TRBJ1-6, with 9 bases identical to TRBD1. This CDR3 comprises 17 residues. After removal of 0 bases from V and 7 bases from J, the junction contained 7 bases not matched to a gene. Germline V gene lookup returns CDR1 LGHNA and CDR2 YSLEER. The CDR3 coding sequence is TGCGCCAGCAGCCAAGATTGGGGACAGGGAAAGAATTCACCCCTCCACTTT. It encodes CASSQDWGQGKNSPLHF.

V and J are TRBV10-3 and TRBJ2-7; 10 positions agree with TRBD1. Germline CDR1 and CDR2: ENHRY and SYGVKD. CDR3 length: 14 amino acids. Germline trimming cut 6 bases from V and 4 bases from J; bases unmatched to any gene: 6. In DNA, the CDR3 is TGTGCCATCAGACAACCGGGACAGGGGTACGAGCAGTACTTC. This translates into CAIRQPGQGYEQYF.

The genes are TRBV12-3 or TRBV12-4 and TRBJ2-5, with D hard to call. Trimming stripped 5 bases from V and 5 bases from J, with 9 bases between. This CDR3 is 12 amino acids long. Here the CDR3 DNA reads TGTGCCAGCAGTAGCGAGAGGGAGACCCAGTACTTC. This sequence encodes CASSSERETQYF.

CDR3 loop: CASSQGTQTTLYNEQFF. The CDR3 nucleotides are TGCGCCAGCAGCCAAGGGACACAAACCACCCTTTACAATGAGCAGTTCTTC. The chain employs TRBV4-3 and TRBJ2-1; perhaps TRBD1 as D (5 bases). Per the germline V gene, CDR1 is LGHNA and CDR2 is YSLEER. This CDR3 region has 17 residues. V was clipped by 1 base and J by 4 bases, with 17 bases between them.

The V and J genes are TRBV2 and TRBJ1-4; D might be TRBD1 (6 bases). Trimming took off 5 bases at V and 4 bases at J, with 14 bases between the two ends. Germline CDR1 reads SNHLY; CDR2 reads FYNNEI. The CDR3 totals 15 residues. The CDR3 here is CASSQLGQINEKLFF. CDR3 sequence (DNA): TGTGCCAGCAGTCAACTCGGACAGATTAATGAAAAACTGTTTTTT.

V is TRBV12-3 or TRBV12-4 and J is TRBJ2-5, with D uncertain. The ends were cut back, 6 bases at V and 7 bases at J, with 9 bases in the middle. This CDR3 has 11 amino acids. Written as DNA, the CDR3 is TGTGCCAGCAGGGAGATGGGGACCCAGTACTTC. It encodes CASREMGTQYF.

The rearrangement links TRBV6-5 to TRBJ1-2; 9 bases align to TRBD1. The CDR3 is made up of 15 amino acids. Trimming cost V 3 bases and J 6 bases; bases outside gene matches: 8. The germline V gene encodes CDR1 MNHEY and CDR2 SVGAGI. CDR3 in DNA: TGTGCCAGCAGTTATCTTCCGGGACAGGGCGATGGCTACACCTTC. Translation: CASSYLPGQGDGYTF.

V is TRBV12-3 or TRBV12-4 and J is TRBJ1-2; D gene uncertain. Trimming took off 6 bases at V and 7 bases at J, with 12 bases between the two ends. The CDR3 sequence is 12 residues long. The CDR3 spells CASSIWAGGYTF. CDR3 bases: TGTGCCAGCAGCATCTGGGCGGGTGGCTACACCTTC.

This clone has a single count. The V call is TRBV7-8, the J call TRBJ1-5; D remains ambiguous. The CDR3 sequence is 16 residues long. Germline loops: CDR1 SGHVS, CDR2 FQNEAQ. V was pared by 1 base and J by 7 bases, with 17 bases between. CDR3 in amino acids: CASSLEEAGLGQPQHF. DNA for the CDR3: TGTGCCAGCAGCTTAGAGGAAGCCGGGTTGGGGCAGCCCCAGCATTTT.

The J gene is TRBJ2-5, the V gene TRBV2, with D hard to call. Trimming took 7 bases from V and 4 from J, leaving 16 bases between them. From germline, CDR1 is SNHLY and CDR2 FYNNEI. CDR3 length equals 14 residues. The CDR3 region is CASIISALGETQYF. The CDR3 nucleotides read TGTGCCAGCATTATCAGTGCATTGGGAGAGACCCAGTACTTC.

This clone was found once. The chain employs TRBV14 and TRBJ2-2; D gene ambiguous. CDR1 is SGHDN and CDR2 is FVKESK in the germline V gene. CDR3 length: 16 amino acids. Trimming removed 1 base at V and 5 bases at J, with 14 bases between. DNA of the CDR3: TGTGCCAGCAGCCAAGTAAGGCCTTCTAGGACCGGGGAGCTGTTTTTT. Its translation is CASSQVRPSRTGELFF.

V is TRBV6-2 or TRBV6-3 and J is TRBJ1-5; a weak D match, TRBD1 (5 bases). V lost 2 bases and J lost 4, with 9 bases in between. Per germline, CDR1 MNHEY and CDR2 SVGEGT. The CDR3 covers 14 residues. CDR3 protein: CASSYMGGNQPQHF. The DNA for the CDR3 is TGTGCCAGCAGTTACATGGGGGGGAATCAGCCCCAGCATTTT.

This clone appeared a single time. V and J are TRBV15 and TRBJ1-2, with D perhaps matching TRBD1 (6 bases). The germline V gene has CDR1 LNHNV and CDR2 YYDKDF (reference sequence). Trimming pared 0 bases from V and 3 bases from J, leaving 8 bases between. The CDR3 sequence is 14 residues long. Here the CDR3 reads CATSRDRQDYGYTF. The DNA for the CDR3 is TGTGCCACCAGCAGAGACAGACAGGACTATGGCTACACCTTC.

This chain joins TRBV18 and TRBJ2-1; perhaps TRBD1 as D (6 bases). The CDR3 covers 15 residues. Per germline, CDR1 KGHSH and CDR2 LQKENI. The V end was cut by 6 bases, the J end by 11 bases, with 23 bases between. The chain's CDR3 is CASSRGRPEGQQQFF. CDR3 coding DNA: TGTGCCAGCTCCAGGGGCCGGCCGGAAGGCCAACAGCAGTTCTTC.

CDR3 DNA sequence: TGTGCCAGCTTACAGGGTTCGGGGGAAAAACTGTTTTTT. Translating gives CASLQGSGEKLFF. The V gene is TRBV18, the J gene TRBJ1-4; D is possibly TRBD1 (6 bases). The CDR3 is made up of 13 amino acids. V was trimmed by 7 bases and J by 8 bases, leaving 14 bases between them. Germline loops: CDR1 KGHSH, CDR2 LQKENI.

CDR3 sequence: CASSPDRGGREQYF. Written as DNA, the CDR3 is TGTGCCAGCAGCCCTGACAGGGGGGGGCGCGAGCAGTACTTC. This chain joins TRBV7-2 and TRBJ2-7; TRBD1 agrees at 9 bases. The trim removed 5 bases at V and 6 bases at J, leaving 8 bases unmatched. CDR3 length equals 14 residues. Per germline, CDR1 SGHTA and CDR2 FQGNSA.

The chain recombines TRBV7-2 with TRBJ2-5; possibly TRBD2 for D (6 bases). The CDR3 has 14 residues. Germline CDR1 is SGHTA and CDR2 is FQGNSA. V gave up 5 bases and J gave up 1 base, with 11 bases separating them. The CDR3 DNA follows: TGTGCCAGCAGCGGAGGGCGGACCCAAGAGACCCAGTACTTC. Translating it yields CASSGGRTQETQYF. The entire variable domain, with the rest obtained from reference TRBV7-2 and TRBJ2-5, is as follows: GAGVSQSPSNKVTEKGKDVELRCDPISGHTALYWYRQSLGQGLEFLIYFQGNSAPDKSGLPSDRFSAERTGGSVSTLTIQRTQQEDSAVYLCASSGGRTQETQYFGPGTRLLVL.

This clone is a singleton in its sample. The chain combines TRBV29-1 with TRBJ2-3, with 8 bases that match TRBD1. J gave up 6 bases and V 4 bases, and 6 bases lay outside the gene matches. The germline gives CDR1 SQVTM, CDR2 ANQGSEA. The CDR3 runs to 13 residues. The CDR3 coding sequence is TGCAGCGTTGCGACAGGGGTTATCGATACGCAGTATTTT. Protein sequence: CSVATGVIDTQYF.

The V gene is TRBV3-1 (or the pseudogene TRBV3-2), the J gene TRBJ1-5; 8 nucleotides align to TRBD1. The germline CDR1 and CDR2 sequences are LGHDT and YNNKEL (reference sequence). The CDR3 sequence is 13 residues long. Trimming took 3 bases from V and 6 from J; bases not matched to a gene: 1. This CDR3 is CASSQTGVQPQHF. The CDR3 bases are TGTGCCAGCAGCCAGACAGGGGTTCAGCCCCAGCATTTT.

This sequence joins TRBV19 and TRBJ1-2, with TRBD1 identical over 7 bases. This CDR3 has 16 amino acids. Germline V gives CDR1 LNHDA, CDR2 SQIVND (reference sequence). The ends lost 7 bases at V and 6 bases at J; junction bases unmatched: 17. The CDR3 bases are TGTGCCAGTAAAGCAGATTCGGGTTCGACAGGGAATGGCTACACCTTC. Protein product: CASKADSGSTGNGYTF.

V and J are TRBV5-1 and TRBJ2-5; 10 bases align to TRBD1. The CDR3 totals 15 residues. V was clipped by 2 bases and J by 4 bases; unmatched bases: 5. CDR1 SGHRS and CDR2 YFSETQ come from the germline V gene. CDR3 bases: TGCGCCAGCAGCTTCGGGACAGGGGTTTCAGAGACCCAGTACTTC. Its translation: CASSFGTGVSETQYF.

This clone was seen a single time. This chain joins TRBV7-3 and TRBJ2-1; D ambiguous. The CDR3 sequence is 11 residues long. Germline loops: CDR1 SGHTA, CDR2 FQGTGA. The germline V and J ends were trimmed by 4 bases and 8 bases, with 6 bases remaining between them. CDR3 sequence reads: CASSSKDEQFF. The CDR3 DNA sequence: TGTGCCAGCAGCTCCAAGGATGAGCAGTTCTTC.

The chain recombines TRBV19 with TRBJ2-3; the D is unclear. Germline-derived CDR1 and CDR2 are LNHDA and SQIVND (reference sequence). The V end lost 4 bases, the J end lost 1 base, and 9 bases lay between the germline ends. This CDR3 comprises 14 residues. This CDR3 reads CASSSSVGTDTQYF. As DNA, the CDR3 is TGTGCCAGTAGTAGCAGCGTTGGCACAGATACGCAGTATTTT.

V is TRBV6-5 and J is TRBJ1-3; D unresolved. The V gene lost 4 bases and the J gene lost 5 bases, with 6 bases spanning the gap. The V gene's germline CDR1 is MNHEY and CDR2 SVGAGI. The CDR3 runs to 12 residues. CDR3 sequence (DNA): TGTGCCAGCAGTTCCGTGAGAAACACCATATATTTT. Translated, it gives CASSSVRNTIYF.